The 18 T cell receptor beta chains below come from one sample, sequenced in a study of blood T cell repertoires in COVID-19. Sequenced by immunoSEQ multiplex PCR; TCRdb stores in-frame clones only, minus some. This sample carries a few hundred thousand clones, around 87% of them seen once, and the ten largest clones take 2% to 3%. Specimen: peripheral blood. These TCRs come from a woman aged 50 to 60 with acute or convalescent COVID-19.

In this sample, this clone turned up once. As DNA, the CDR3 is TGTGCCAGCAGCTTCGCCGGGGAGCTGTTTTTT. Amino acids: CASSFAGELFF. The chain has TRBV7-8 and TRBJ2-2; D ambiguous. V lost 3 bases and J lost 6, with 2 bases in between. CDR1 and CDR2 (germline): SGHVS, FQNEAQ. This CDR3 has 11 amino acids.

The chain couples TRBV24-1 to TRBJ1-1; 7 nucleotides align to TRBD1. V shed 9 bases and J 7 bases; nucleotides not matched to a gene: 13. The CDR3 covers 14 residues. Looked up from germline, CDR1 is KGHDR and CDR2 is SFDVKD. Written as DNA, the CDR3 is TGTGCCACCCGACCGGACAGGAACAATAGTGAAGCTTTCTTT. Its protein is CATRPDRNNSEAFF.

This chain connects TRBV5-1 to TRBJ1-1; D might be TRBD1 (6 bases). Between the trimmed V and J ends, which lost 5 bases and 1 base, there was a span of 12 bases. This CDR3 contains 14 residues. In germline, CDR1 is SGHRS, CDR2 YFSETQ. The chain's CDR3 is CASRPGGQNTEAFF. The CDR3 nucleotides read TGCGCCAGCAGGCCCGGGGGGCAGAACACTGAAGCTTTCTTT.

A few counts support this clone. This chain joins TRBV9 and TRBJ1-1; D call uncertain. Germline-derived CDR1 and CDR2 are SGDLS and YYNGEE. CDR3 size: 13 residues. The V and J ends lost 9 bases and 4 bases respectively, with 16 bases between them. The CDR3 here is CATRKRVGTEAFF. CDR3 sequence (DNA): TGTGCCACCAGGAAACGGGTGGGCACTGAAGCTTTCTTT.

CDR3 DNA sequence: TGCGCCAGCCGGACAGGGGCCACGGGCTACACCTTC. As protein: CASRTGATGYTF. The J gene is TRBJ1-2, the V gene TRBV5-1; 9 bases line up with TRBD1. V was clipped by 7 bases and J by 8 bases; unmatched bases: 6. The length of the CDR3 is 12 residues. CDR1 and CDR2 (germline): SGHRS, YFSETQ.

This clone appeared once. The chain has TRBV19 and TRBJ1-1, with D possibly TRBD1 on 5 matching bases. With 1 base removed from V and 1 base from J, the gap between germline ends came to 10 bases. This CDR3 region has 15 residues. Germline V gives CDR1 LNHDA, CDR2 SQIVND (reference sequence). The CDR3 reads CASSIVPGWNTEAFF. In DNA, the CDR3 is TGTGCCAGTAGTATAGTCCCAGGGTGGAACACTGAAGCTTTCTTT. Full variable domain (remainder filled in from reference TRBV19 and TRBJ1-1): DGGITQSPKYLFRKEGQNVTLSCEQNLNHDAMYWYRQDPGQGLRLIYYSQIVNDFQKGDIAEGYSVSREKKESFPLTVTSAQKNPTAFYLCASSIVPGWNTEAFFGQGTRLTVV.

This clone has just one count. This chain connects TRBV7-9 to TRBJ1-5, with unresolved D. CDR3 length: 14 residues. V was pared by 0 bases and J by 8 bases, with 11 bases between. Germline loops: CDR1 SEHNR, CDR2 FQNEAQ (reference sequence). DNA of the CDR3: TGTGCCAGCAGCTTAGCAAGCGAGGGAAAGCCCCAGCATTTT. Its translation: CASSLASEGKPQHF. Together with reference TRBV7-9 and TRBJ1-5, the CDR3 gives the full variable domain: DTGVSQNPRHKITKRGQNVTFRCDPISEHNRLYWYRQTLGQGPEFLTYFQNEAQLEKSRLLSDRFSAERPKGSFSTLEIQRTEQGDSAMYLCASSLASEGKPQHFGDGTRLSIL.

As for this clone: Because the CDR3's place on the DNA is in doubt, the DNA is left out and the CDR3 is given as listed by TCRdb. The chain has TRBV3-1 (or the pseudogene TRBV3-2) and TRBJ2-1; the table's D call of TRBD2 was not tested on the DNA. The CDR3 region is 12 residues in length, termini included. The germline gives CDR1 LGHDT, CDR2 YNNKEL (reference sequence). This CDR3 reads CASSQVGTGAFF.

The J gene is TRBJ2-7, the V gene TRBV9, with TRBD2 matching 7 bases. V shed 3 bases, J shed 5 bases, and the junction held 5 bases outside the gene matches. Germline lookup yields CDR1 SGDLS and CDR2 YYNGEE. This CDR3 contains 13 residues. The CDR3 loop reads CASSATSYNEQYF. In DNA form, the CDR3 reads TGTGCCAGCAGCGCGACTAGCTACAACGAGCAGTACTTC.

Only one count was recorded for this clone. The V and J genes are TRBV7-2 and TRBJ1-1; D is unresolved. Trimming cost V 1 base and J 0 bases, with 6 bases left between them. The CDR3 is 14 residues long. The germline CDR1 and CDR2 sequences are SGHTA and FQGNSA. The CDR3 DNA follows: TGTGCCAGCAGCTTAGACGCAGTGAACACTGAAGCTTTCTTT. Protein product: CASSLDAVNTEAFF.

V usage is TRBV2 and J usage is TRBJ2-3; 13 bases agree with TRBD2. CDR1 and CDR2 from the germline V gene are SNHLY and FYNNEI. J was trimmed by 4 bases and V by 9 bases; bases with no gene match: 10. There are 16 residues in the CDR3. This chain's CDR3 is CASAPGLAGVPDTQYF. The CDR3 DNA reads as TGTGCCAGTGCCCCTGGACTAGCGGGGGTTCCAGATACGCAGTATTTT.

The rearrangement joins TRBV4-2 to TRBJ2-1; D might be TRBD1 (5 bases). Trimming removed 4 bases from V and 9 bases from J, with 16 bases in between. The CDR3 has 14 amino acids. Germline V gene sequence: CDR1 LGHNA, CDR2 YNFKEQ. The chain's CDR3 is CASSRSGRQGEQFF. The CDR3 nucleotides are TGTGCCAGCAGCCGTTCCGGACGGCAGGGTGAGCAGTTCTTC.

The chain couples TRBV3-1 (or the pseudogene TRBV3-2) to TRBJ2-5, with D tentatively TRBD2 (6 bases). CDR3 size: 14 residues. Germline V gene lookup returns CDR1 LGHDT and CDR2 YNNKEL (reference sequence). V lost 1 base, J lost 9 bases, and 15 bases lay in between. DNA for the CDR3: TGTGCCAGCAGCCAAGGGAGGGCGCTGGGGGCCCAGTACTTC. Translated: CASSQGRALGAQYF.

This sequence joins TRBV29-1 and TRBJ1-1; maybe TRBD1 (5 bases). V was trimmed by 6 bases and J by 0 bases, leaving 11 bases between them. CDR3 length: 13 residues. CDR1 and CDR2 (germline): SQVTM, ANQGSEA. CDR3 coding DNA: TGCAGCGTGGGGGGACGGATGAACACTGAAGCTTTCTTT. Translation gives CSVGGRMNTEAFF.

The chain couples TRBV5-1 to TRBJ2-2, with 9 bases aligning to TRBD2. This CDR3 contains 16 residues. The V and J ends lost 0 bases and 4 bases, in that order; junction bases with no gene match: 4. The germline CDR1 and CDR2 sequences are SGHRS and YFSETQ. DNA of the CDR3: TGCGCCAGCAGCTTGGGACTAGCGGAAGGCACCGGGGAGCTGTTTTTT. Protein sequence: CASSLGLAEGTGELFF. Drawing the rest from reference TRBV5-1 and TRBJ2-2, the complete variable domain is KAGVTQTPRYLIKTRGQQVTLSCSPISGHRSVSWYQQTPGQGLQFLFEYFSETQRNKGNFPGRFSGRQFSNSRSEMNVSTLELGDSALYLCASSLGLAEGTGELFFGEGSRLTVL.

This clone has more than one count but fewer than ten. The CDR3 nucleotides read TGCAGCGTTGTAGGGGGCTATGGCTACACCTTC. Amino acid sequence: CSVVGGYGYTF. This chain connects TRBV29-1 to TRBJ1-2; the D gene is possibly TRBD1 (6 bases). Trimming left V 4 bases short and J 4 bases short, with 7 bases between. CDR1 is SQVTM, CDR2 ANQGSEA, per germline. The CDR3 runs to 11 residues.

The chain links TRBV27 to TRBJ1-2, with 8 bases fitting TRBD1. J lost 3 bases, V lost 6 bases, and 18 bases had no gene match. The CDR3 runs 18 residues. Per germline, CDR1 MNHEY and CDR2 SMNVEV (reference sequence). CDR3 sequence reads: CASRGARQGAVGDYGYTF. The CDR3 DNA reads as TGTGCCAGCAGAGGGGCGAGGCAGGGGGCCGTTGGGGACTATGGCTACACCTTC.

This sequence joins TRBV6-5 and TRBJ1-1; perhaps TRBD1 as D (6 bases). Trimming took 6 bases from V and 0 from J, leaving 14 bases between them. Looked up from germline, CDR1 is MNHEY and CDR2 is SVGAGI. The CDR3 runs 15 residues. The CDR3 loop is CASSRSGQMNTEAFF. Written as DNA, the CDR3 is TGTGCCAGCAGCCGCAGCGGACAGATGAACACTGAAGCTTTCTTT.